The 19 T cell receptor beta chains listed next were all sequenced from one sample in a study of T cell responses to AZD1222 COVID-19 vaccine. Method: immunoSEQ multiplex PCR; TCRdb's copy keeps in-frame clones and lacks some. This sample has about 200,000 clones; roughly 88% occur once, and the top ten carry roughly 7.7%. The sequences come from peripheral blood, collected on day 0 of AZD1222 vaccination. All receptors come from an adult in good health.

Written as DNA, the CDR3 is TGTGCCAGCAGACAGCGCACTAACTATGGCTACACCTTC. Its protein product is CASRQRTNYGYTF. The chain is built from TRBV27 and TRBJ1-2; D gene unclear. The CDR3 has 13 amino acids. Germline CDR1 reads MNHEY; CDR2 reads SMNVEV (reference sequence). V gave up 6 bases and J gave up 0 bases, with 8 bases separating them.

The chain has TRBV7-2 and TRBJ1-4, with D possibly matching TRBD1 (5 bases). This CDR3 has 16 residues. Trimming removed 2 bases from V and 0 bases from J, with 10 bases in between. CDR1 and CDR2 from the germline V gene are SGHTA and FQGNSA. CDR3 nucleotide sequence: TGTGCCAGCAGCTTAATTTGGGGCGCAACTAATGAAAAACTGTTTTTT. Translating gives CASSLIWGATNEKLFF.

CDR3: CSDSTVLRYEQYF. The DNA for the CDR3 is TGCAGCGATTCGACAGTCCTTCGCTACGAGCAGTACTTC. J is TRBJ2-7 and V is TRBV29-1; tentative D call: TRBD1 (5 bases). V shed 7 bases and J shed 3 bases, with 16 bases lying between them. The CDR3 is 13 amino acids. Germline V gene data show CDR1 as SQVTM and CDR2 as ANQGSEA.

CDR3 DNA sequence: TGTGCCAGCCGTTCGATAGGACAGCCGAATGAAAAACTGTTTTTT. Translation gives CASRSIGQPNEKLFF. J is TRBJ1-4 and V is TRBV27; D is perhaps TRBD1 (6 bases). The CDR3 contains 15 residues. The germline V gene has CDR1 MNHEY and CDR2 SMNVEV (reference sequence). The V end lost 8 bases, the J end lost 5 bases, and 18 bases lay between the germline ends.

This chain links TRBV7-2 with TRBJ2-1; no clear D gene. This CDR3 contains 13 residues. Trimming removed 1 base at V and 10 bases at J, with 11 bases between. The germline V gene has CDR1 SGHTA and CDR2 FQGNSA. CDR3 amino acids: CASSLVPAAEQFF. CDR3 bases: TGTGCCAGCAGCTTAGTTCCAGCAGCCGAGCAGTTCTTC.

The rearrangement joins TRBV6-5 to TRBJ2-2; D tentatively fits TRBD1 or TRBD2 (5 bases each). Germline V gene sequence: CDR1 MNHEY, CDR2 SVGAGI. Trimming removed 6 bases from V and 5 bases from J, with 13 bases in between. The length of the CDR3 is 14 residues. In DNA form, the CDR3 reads TGTGCCAGCAGCCCGTCGGGGCCGACCGGGGAGCTGTTTTTT. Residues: CASSPSGPTGELFF.

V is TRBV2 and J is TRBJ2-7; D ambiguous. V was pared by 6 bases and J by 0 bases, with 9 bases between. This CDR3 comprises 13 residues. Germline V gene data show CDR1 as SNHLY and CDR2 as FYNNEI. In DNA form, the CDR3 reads TGTGCCAGCAGGGGGTTAGACTCCTACGAGCAGTACTTC. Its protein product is CASRGLDSYEQYF.

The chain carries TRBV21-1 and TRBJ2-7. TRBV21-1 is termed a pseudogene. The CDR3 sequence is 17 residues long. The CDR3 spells CASSKYRGQLSSYEQYF. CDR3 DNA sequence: TGTGCCAGCAGCAAATACCGGGGGCAGCTTTCCTCCTACGAGCAGTACTTC.

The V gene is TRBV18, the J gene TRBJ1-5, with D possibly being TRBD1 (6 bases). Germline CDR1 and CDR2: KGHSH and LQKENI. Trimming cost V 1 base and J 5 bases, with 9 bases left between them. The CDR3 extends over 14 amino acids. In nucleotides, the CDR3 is TGTGCCAGCTCACCACAAGGGGGTGATCAGCCCCAGCATTTT. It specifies CASSPQGGDQPQHF.

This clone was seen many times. CDR3 nucleotide sequence: TGTGCCAGCAGCTCAACAATGAGCTCCTACAATGAGCAGTTCTTC. This codes for CASSSTMSSYNEQFF. The chain recombines TRBV5-5 with TRBJ2-1; D remains ambiguous. V gave up 3 bases and J gave up 0 bases, with 10 bases separating them. This CDR3 comprises 15 residues. In germline, CDR1 is SGHKS, CDR2 YYEKEE (reference sequence).

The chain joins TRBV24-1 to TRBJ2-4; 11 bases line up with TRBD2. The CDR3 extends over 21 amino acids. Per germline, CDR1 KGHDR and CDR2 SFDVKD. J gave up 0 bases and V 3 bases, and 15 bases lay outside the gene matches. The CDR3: CATSDPKLAGDPTLAKNIQYF. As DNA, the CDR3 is TGTGCCACCAGTGATCCAAAACTAGCGGGGGACCCCACTCTAGCCAAAAACATTCAGTACTTC.

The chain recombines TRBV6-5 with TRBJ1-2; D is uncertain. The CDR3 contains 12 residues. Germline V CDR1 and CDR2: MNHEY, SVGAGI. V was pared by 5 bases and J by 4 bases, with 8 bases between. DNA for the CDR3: TGTGCCAGCAGTAGCATGTCCTATGGCTACACCTTC. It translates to CASSSMSYGYTF.

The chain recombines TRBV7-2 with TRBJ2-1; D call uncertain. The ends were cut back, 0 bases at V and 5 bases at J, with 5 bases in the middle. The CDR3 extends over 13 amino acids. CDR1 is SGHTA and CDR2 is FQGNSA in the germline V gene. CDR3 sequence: CASSLARDNEQFF. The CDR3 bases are TGTGCCAGCAGCTTAGCTCGGGACAATGAGCAGTTCTTC.

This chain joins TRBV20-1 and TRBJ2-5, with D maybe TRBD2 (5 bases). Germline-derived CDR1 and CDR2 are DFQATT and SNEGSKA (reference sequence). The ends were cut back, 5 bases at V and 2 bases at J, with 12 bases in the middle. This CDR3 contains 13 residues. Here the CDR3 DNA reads TGCAGTGCTCGTGGACTGAGTCAAGAGACCCAGTACTTC. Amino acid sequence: CSARGLSQETQYF.

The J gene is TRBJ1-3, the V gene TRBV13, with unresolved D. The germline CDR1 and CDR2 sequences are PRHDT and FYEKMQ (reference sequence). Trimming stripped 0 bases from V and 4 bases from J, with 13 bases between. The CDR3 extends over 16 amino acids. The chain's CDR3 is CASSLGPTGGGNTIYF. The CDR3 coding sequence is TGTGCCAGCAGCTTAGGCCCCACTGGCGGGGGAAACACCATATATTTT.

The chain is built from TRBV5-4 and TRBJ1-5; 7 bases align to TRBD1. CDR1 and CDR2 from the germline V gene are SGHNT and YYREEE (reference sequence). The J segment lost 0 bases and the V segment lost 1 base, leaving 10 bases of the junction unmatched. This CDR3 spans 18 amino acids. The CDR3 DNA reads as TGTGCCAGCAGCTTGAGGGGGGACAGACGATATAGCAATCAGCCCCAGCATTTT. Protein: CASSLRGDRRYSNQPQHF.

CDR3 amino acids: CASSLPLPSSYEQYF. The CDR3 coding sequence is TGTGCCAGCAGTTTACCACTTCCGAGCTCCTACGAGCAGTACTTC. The chain couples TRBV28 to TRBJ2-7; D is unclear. CDR3 size: 15 residues. The V and J ends lost 2 bases and 0 bases respectively, with 11 bases between them. Germline CDR1 reads MDHEN; CDR2 reads SYDVKM.

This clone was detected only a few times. The CDR3, as DNA: TGTGCCAGCAGTGAAGCCTCAAGCGGGTACGGCTACACCTTC. Translation gives CASSEASSGYGYTF. The chain combines TRBV6-1 with TRBJ1-2; D gene unclear. Trimming removed 0 bases at V and 8 bases at J, with 13 bases between. The CDR3 has 14 residues. Germline assignment: CDR1 MNHNS and CDR2 SASEGT.

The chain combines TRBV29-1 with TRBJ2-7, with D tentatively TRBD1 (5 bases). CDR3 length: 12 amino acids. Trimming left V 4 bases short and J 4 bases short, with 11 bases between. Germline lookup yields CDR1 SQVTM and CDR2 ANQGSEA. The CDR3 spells CSVGGRAYEQYF. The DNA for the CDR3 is TGCAGCGTTGGTGGCAGGGCTTACGAGCAGTACTTC.